The following is a T cell receptor (beta chain) sequence with its context. Antigen: not known. The record originates from a study of blood T cells in healthy people across ages. Study-wide results and limits: The lack of PBMC sorting stopped any conclusive naive versus antigen-experienced comparison. Significant beta diversity loss was already apparent by age roughly 38, declining roughly linearly. When set beside aged donors, long-lived donors presented more naive CD4+ cells and higher diversity.

Together with a sample-barcoded 5' primer, a J-beta primer mix was included in a second PCR lasting about 7 to 12 cycles. Researchers report that each sample yielded at least 2.5 million CDR3-containing paired-end reads. TCRdb fed the 5' RACE reads into MiXCR, producing one record per CDR3 protein. The table lists 1 million or so distinct CDR3 sequences, around 43% of them singletons, with 15% to 20% in the top ten. CDR1 is MNHEY, CDR2 SMNVEV, per germline (reference sequence). The CDR3 loop spans 18 amino acids. Trimming pared 3 bases from V and 0 bases from J, leaving 15 bases between. This receptor was obtained from a woman in her sixties or seventies in good health. The chain employs TRBV27 and TRBJ2-6, with no clear D. Sample: blood. The CDR3 loop reads CASSLRARQSSGANVLTF. CDR3 sequence (DNA): TGTGCCAGCAGTTTGCGCGCGCGACAAAGCTCTGGGGCCAACGTCCTGACTTTC.